The 27 T cell receptor beta chains presented below share a single source sample, sequenced in a study of molecular identifiers for immune sequencing clone quantification. TCRdb used MiXCR to reprocess the PCR reads, holding one entry per CDR3 protein. This table has roughly 24,000 distinct CDR3 sequences, about a sixth appearing once. Material for sequencing was naive CD8+ T cells from blood, with Jurkat cell RNA spiked in. Subset defined: FACS-sorted CD8+CD4-CCR7+CD45RA+ naive T cells. These receptors were collected from a human donor in good health. Some libraries in this study had Jurkat cell RNA spiked in.

Concerning this clonotype itself: Relative to the germline gene, one junction end is altered; a read error may explain this. CDR3 region: CTSIRGREEVNEQFF. In DNA form, the CDR3 reads TGCACCTCTATACGGGGGCGGGAGGAGGTCAATGAGCAGTTCTTC. The chain is built from TRBV6-4 and TRBJ2-1; 8 bases fit TRBD2. Germline-derived CDR1 and CDR2 are MRHNA and SNTAGT. The CDR3 is 15 residues long.

The sample holds many counts of this clonotype. The chain uses TRBV27 and TRBJ1-1; possible D gene TRBD1, 5 bases. Between the trimmed V and J ends, which lost 7 bases and 0 bases, there was a span of 15 bases. CDR1 MNHEY and CDR2 SMNVEV come from the germline V gene (reference sequence). The CDR3 sequence is 15 residues long. CDR3 loop: CASTFRGPMNTEAFF. The CDR3 region has the DNA TGTGCCAGCACGTTTAGGGGCCCCATGAACACTGAAGCTTTCTTT.

At least ten counts were recorded for this clonotype. The chain carries TRBV6-6 and TRBJ2-3, with 7 bases fitting TRBD1. After removal of 7 bases from V and 1 base from J, the junction contained 14 bases not matched to a gene. In germline, CDR1 is MNHNY, CDR2 SVGAGI (reference sequence). The CDR3 contains 17 residues. Here the CDR3 DNA reads TGTGCCAGCAAAGGGAGAGGACAGGAGTTAGGCACAGATACGCAGTATTTT. Its protein is CASKGRGQELGTDTQYF.

There are many counts of this clonotype. The chain recombines TRBV11-2 with TRBJ1-1; 7 bases map to TRBD1. Germline V gives CDR1 SGHAT, CDR2 FQNNGV. The CDR3 runs to 12 residues. V shed 4 bases, J shed 7 bases, and the junction held 3 bases outside the gene matches. The CDR3 region has the DNA TGTGCCAGCAGCTACACAGGGGATGAAGCTTTCTTT. The encoded protein is CASSYTGDEAFF.

This clonotype has a count of ten or more. V gene TRBV9 combines with J gene TRBJ2-2; D gene ambiguous. The V end lost 0 bases, the J end lost 1 base, and 7 bases lay between the germline ends. Per the germline V gene, CDR1 is SGDLS and CDR2 is YYNGEE. The CDR3 runs 15 residues. CDR3 nucleotide sequence: TGTGCCAGCAGCGTAGTGGGAAAGAACACCGGGGAGCTGTTTTTT. Amino acid sequence: CASSVVGKNTGELFF.

This clonotype showed up many times. J is TRBJ2-6 and V is TRBV4-3; 9 nucleotides match TRBD2. V trimming: 0 bases; J trimming: 0 bases; junction bases outside the gene matches: 6. Germline assignment: CDR1 LGHNA and CDR2 YSLEER. The CDR3 is 19 residues long. The CDR3 region is CASSQDRLAVNSGANVLTF. CDR3 nucleotides: TGCGCCAGCAGCCAAGATCGACTAGCGGTGAACTCTGGGGCCAACGTCCTGACTTTC.

The sample holds many counts of this clonotype. The chain employs TRBV12-3 or TRBV12-4 and TRBJ2-3; 9 bases agree with TRBD2. After removal of 4 bases from V and 2 bases from J, the junction contained 22 bases not matched to a gene. The CDR3 spans 21 residues. The CDR3 region is CASSSTQTPHMLAGYTDTQYF. The CDR3 region has the DNA TGTGCCAGCAGTTCTACTCAAACCCCCCACATGCTAGCGGGGTACACAGATACGCAGTATTTT.

This clonotype has ten or more counts. J is TRBJ2-3 and V is TRBV6-6; 10 nucleotides match TRBD2. This CDR3 comprises 15 residues. The germline V gene has CDR1 MNHNY and CDR2 SVGAGI (reference sequence). Trimming cost V 5 bases and J 5 bases; bases outside gene matches: 7. The CDR3 DNA reads as TGTGCCAGCAGTCTTCTAGCGGGGGTCGGAGATACGCAGTATTTT. Amino acid sequence: CASSLLAGVGDTQYF.

About this clonotype itself: A read error may explain this, as a much larger clone is one base away. The genes are TRBV19 and TRBJ2-7; tentatively, D is TRBD1 or TRBD2 (6 bases each). Per germline, CDR1 LNHDA and CDR2 SQIVND (reference sequence). This CDR3 is built from 14 residues. V was shortened by 5 bases and J by 3 bases, with 14 bases between the two germline ends. The CDR3 DNA follows: TGTGCCAGTAGTGCCCGACAGGACTACTACGAGCAGTACTTC. It encodes CASSARQDYYEQYF.

This clonotype was detected ten times or more. The CDR3 DNA is TGTGCCAGCAGGGAGGGGACAGGGGGCTCCTACGAGCAGTACTTC. The encoded protein is CASREGTGGSYEQYF. This chain links TRBV7-6 with TRBJ2-7, with 11 bases that match TRBD1. CDR3 length equals 15 residues. CDR1 is SGHVS and CDR2 is FNYEAQ in the germline V gene. Trimming at V came to 6 bases and at J to 0 bases, leaving 4 bases not matched to a gene. Full variable domain (rest looked up from reference TRBV7-6 and TRBJ2-7): GAGVSQSPRYKVTKRGQDVALRCDPISGHVSLYWYRQALGQGPEFLTYFNYEAQQDKSGLPNDRFSAERPEGSISTLTIQRTEQRDSAMYRCASREGTGGSYEQYFGPGTRLTVT.

In the case of this clonotype: Possible read error: a much larger clone is one base away. The chain has TRBV6-1 and TRBJ2-7; D not certain. This CDR3 comprises 12 residues. CDR1 MNHNS and CDR2 SASEGT come from the germline V gene. CDR3 amino acids: CASGEYSYEQYF. The CDR3 bases are TGTGCCAGCGGTGAATACAGCTACGAGCAGTACTTC.

Concerning this clonotype: A much larger clone lies one base from this, so it may be a read error. The chain couples TRBV7-2 to TRBJ2-7, with 7 bases matching TRBD1. Germline loops: CDR1 SGHTA, CDR2 FQGNSA. The CDR3 covers 14 residues. The CDR3 loop is CASSPTTGSREQCF. The CDR3 DNA reads as TGTGCCAGCAGCCCGACGACAGGGTCTCGCGAGCAGTGCTTC.

The table lists this clonotype with many counts. V and J are TRBV29-1 and TRBJ2-1, with TRBD1 matching 7 bases. The germline V gene has CDR1 SQVTM and CDR2 ANQGSEA. V lost 8 bases, J lost 7 bases, and 20 bases stayed unmatched. The CDR3 spans 16 residues. In nucleotides, the CDR3 is TGCAGCATTCATCCAAGGCAGGGGGTCAGACAAAATGAGCAGTTCTTC. This encodes CSIHPRQGVRQNEQFF.

This clonotype was detected ten times or more. The rearrangement links TRBV7-9 to TRBJ1-1, with D possibly TRBD1 on 5 matching bases. This CDR3 region has 11 residues. Germline loops: CDR1 SEHNR, CDR2 FQNEAQ (reference sequence). With 3 bases removed from V and 7 bases from J, the gap between germline ends came to 6 bases. CDR3 in DNA: TGTGCCAGCAGCTTGACAGATGAAGCTTTCTTT. Its translation is CASSLTDEAFF.

The chain is built from TRBV6-5 and TRBJ1-1; D might be TRBD1 (5 bases). CDR1 and CDR2 from the germline V gene are MNHEY and SVGAGI. The V and J ends lost 6 bases and 6 bases respectively, with 14 bases between them. The CDR3 spans 13 residues. This CDR3 is CASSRVIWAEAFF. Here the CDR3 DNA reads TGTGCCAGCAGCAGGGTGATTTGGGCTGAAGCTTTCTTT.

By proportion, this clonotype is medium-sized (0.01 to 0.1%). J is TRBJ2-3 and V is TRBV4-3; TRBD1 is a possible D gene (5 bases). Trimming cost V 2 bases and J 10 bases, with 13 bases left between them. The CDR3 spans 13 residues. Germline V CDR1 and CDR2: LGHNA, YSLEER. DNA for the CDR3: TGCGCCAGCAGCCAAACTAACAGGTTTCCGCAGTATTTT. Its protein is CASSQTNRFPQYF.

Remarks on this clonotype: This may be a read error: a much more frequent sequence differs by one nucleotide. The CDR3 is CASSAAVNQPRHF. The DNA for the CDR3 is TGTGCCAGCAGCGCGGCGGTCAATCAGCCCCGGCATTTT. This chain connects TRBV12-3 or TRBV12-4 to TRBJ1-5; D remains unclear. The CDR3 spans 13 residues.

Concerning this clonotype: A much more abundant neighbour one base away suggests this may be a read error. This chain links TRBV4-2 with TRBJ1-1; D perhaps matches TRBD1 (5 bases). Germline-derived CDR1 and CDR2 are LGHNA and YNFKEQ. The CDR3 is made up of 13 amino acids. V lost 6 bases and J lost 6, with 14 bases in between. Here the CDR3 DNA reads TGTGCCAGCAGGTCAGGGCCTTTTCCTGAAGCTTTCTTT. Its translation: CASRSGPFPEAFF.

This clonotype occurred many times. The chain is built from TRBV7-9 and TRBJ1-1, with 8 bases that match TRBD1. Trimming took 4 bases from V and 0 from J; bases not matched to a gene: 13. Per germline, CDR1 SEHNR and CDR2 FQNEAQ (reference sequence). The CDR3 spans 18 residues. The CDR3 nucleotides are TGTGCCAGCAGCTACCCCGGACAGGGAGATTCCATGAACACTGAAGCTTTCTTT. Amino acids: CASSYPGQGDSMNTEAFF.

Remarks on this clonotype: A much larger clone lies one base from this, so it may be a read error. The gene calls are TRBV10-2 and TRBJ2-3, with TRBD2 matching 9 bases. Germline V gene lookup returns CDR1 WSHSY and CDR2 SAAADI. The CDR3 is 15 residues long. The CDR3 loop reads CASGETSGDTDTQYF. The CDR3 bases are TGCGCCAGCGGTGAGACTAGCGGAGACACAGATACGCAGTATTTT.

The chain is built from TRBV4-2 and TRBJ1-1; tentative D call: TRBD1 (6 bases). V was shortened by 6 bases and J by 4 bases, with 18 bases between the two germline ends. Germline CDR1 LGHNA, CDR2 YNFKEQ. This CDR3 contains 15 residues. CDR3 nucleotide sequence: TGTGCCAGCAGTCGAATTAGACAGGCGAGCACTGAAGCTTTCTTT. Protein product: CASSRIRQASTEAFF.

This clonotype occurred many times. V usage is TRBV6-2 or TRBV6-3 and J usage is TRBJ1-5; the D gene is possibly TRBD1 (6 bases). The CDR3 has 14 amino acids. With 6 bases removed from V and 2 bases from J, the gap between germline ends came to 11 bases. Germline lookup yields CDR1 MNHEY and CDR2 SVGEGT. The CDR3 region has the DNA TGTGCCAGCAGGGCCGGGGGCCGCAATCAGCCCCAGCATTTT. It specifies CASRAGGRNQPQHF.

In this sample, this clonotype turned up many times. V and J are TRBV7-2 and TRBJ2-3, with D perhaps matching TRBD2 (7 bases). The CDR3 covers 17 residues. Germline V gene sequence: CDR1 SGHTA, CDR2 FQGNSA. Deletions cut 1 base from V and 4 bases from J, with 18 bases between. CDR3 residues: CASSLVGGGPAADTQYF. CDR3 in DNA: TGTGCCAGCAGCTTAGTAGGGGGGGGGCCGGCCGCAGATACGCAGTATTTT.

This clonotype was seen at least ten times. V usage is TRBV24-1 and J usage is TRBJ2-3, with 9 bases fitting TRBD1. Per the germline V gene, CDR1 is KGHDR and CDR2 is SFDVKD. V gave up 2 bases and J gave up 4 bases; unmatched junction bases: 6. The CDR3 sequence is 16 residues long. As DNA, the CDR3 is TGTGCCACCAGTGATTCCCCAGGACAGGGGTCAGATACGCAGTATTTT. It translates to CATSDSPGQGSDTQYF.

The genes are TRBV3-1 and TRBJ2-7; the D gene is possibly TRBD1 (6 bases). Germline V CDR1 and CDR2: LGHDT, YNNKEL (reference sequence). This CDR3 has 13 residues. V gave up 7 bases and J gave up 12 bases, with 22 bases separating them. The CDR3 sequence: CASTIVETGNLYF. The CDR3 bases are TGTGCCAGCACCATCGTAGAAACAGGGAATCTGTACTTC.

The chain uses TRBV4-3 and TRBJ2-3; 8 bases line up with TRBD2. The germline CDR1 and CDR2 sequences are LGHNA and YSLEER. The CDR3 extends over 15 amino acids. Losses at the gene ends were 4 bases for V and 4 bases for J; bases not matched to a gene: 7. The CDR3 sequence is CASSPKRGRADTQYF. CDR3 DNA: TGCGCCAGCAGCCCCAAGCGGGGGAGGGCAGATACGCAGTATTTT.

Ten or more counts support this clonotype. The chain has TRBV7-9 and TRBJ2-2; the match to TRBD1 covers 8 bases. The length of the CDR3 is 16 residues. Germline trimming cut 5 bases from V and 4 bases from J; bases unmatched to any gene: 9. Germline V lookup: CDR1 SEHNR, CDR2 FQNEAQ (reference sequence). The CDR3 DNA reads as TGTGCCAGCAGCCCAATGGGACAGGTTCGCACCGGGGAGCTGTTTTTT. It codes for CASSPMGQVRTGELFF.